This T cell receptor (beta chain) stems from a study of T cell responses to AZD1222 COVID-19 vaccine. Study-level findings and limits: Spike-spanning, vaccine-associated CD4 TCRs were dominant at 160-218 and 743-854.

Germline CDR1 LGHNA, CDR2 YNFKEQ. The V gene end was trimmed by 3 bases and the J gene end by 3 bases; junction bases not matched to a gene: 1. This CDR3 contains 15 residues. This table comes from immunoSEQ multiplex PCR, and its TCRdb copy is limited to in-frame clones, with some not included. Seen here are 140,000 to 150,000 clones, around nine tenths observed once, and the top ten hold approximately 5.2%. Comment on this clone: As yet, its antigen is unknown.

The receptor comes from an adult in good health. The chain employs TRBV4-2 and TRBJ2-7; 14 bases line up with TRBD2. Sequences were derived from peripheral blood, sampled on day 0 of AZD1222 vaccination. CDR3 nucleotides: TGTGCCAGCAGCCAGACTAGCGGGAGGGACTACGAGCAGTACTTC. It encodes CASSQTSGRDYEQYF.